The entry below describes one TCR beta chain. The data belong to a study of blood T cell repertoires in COVID-19. TCRdb's table, derived via immunoSEQ multiplex PCR, lists solely in-frame clones and lacks some. Seen here are some 250,000 clones, nearly 90% observed once, and the top ten hold approximately 0.7%. The CDR3 has 14 amino acids. The V and J ends lost 0 bases and 4 bases, in that order; junction bases with no gene match: 2. CDR1 GTSNPN and CDR2 SVGIG come from the germline V gene (reference sequence). The V call is TRBV30, the J call TRBJ1-3; 8 nucleotides align to TRBD1. The material sequenced was peripheral blood. This receptor was taken from a human donor in a cohort sampled during active COVID-19. The CDR3 DNA sequence: TGTGCCTGGAGTGTGGACAGGGAAGGAAACACCATATATTTT. Protein sequence: CAWSVDREGNTIYF.